Below, one T cell receptor beta chain is given with its context. This clone was detected only a few times. The antigen this receptor binds is unknown. No clone much larger than this one lies a single base away; base qualities are absent. Sorting staining used anti-CD3, anti-CD4, anti-CD8 and a Vbeta20 antibody from the IOTest Beta Mark kit on a FACSAria III, with purity above 98%. Peripheral blood was collected in sodium heparin tubes and mononuclear cells were isolated by Ficoll-Paque PLUS density gradient centrifugation. CD4+ Vbeta20+, CD4+ Vbeta20-, and CD8+ T cell fractions were FACS-sorted before TCRbeta deep sequencing. Genomic DNA was isolated and then used for TCRbeta deep sequencing. TCRbeta CDR3 sequencing and initial data processing were performed as a commercial service with the immunoSEQ assay. The study's own analysis went as follows. Reads were demultiplexed, adapter and primer sequences were trimmed, similar clones were merged through frequency-ratio clustering, and V, D, J genes were annotated using IMGT. The source is immuneACCESS, and TCRdb retained only in-frame sequences with V and J called. Part of the clones is not carried over; for the studies checked, unresolved V genes explain less than half of this, and the remainder is unexplained. The V and J calls and the clone size are those of that table, but D and trimming were determined from the DNA. This sample gives over 1,500 clones in total; around 60% of them show up just once. The top ten hold roughly 59% of the sample.

The CDR3 covers 14 residues, taking in both the cysteine and the phenylalanine. The sequence is cut down to CDR3 DNA, 42 bases in frame from base 1. Sequences LGHNA (CDR1) and YSLEER (CDR2) are obtained from the germline V gene. At the junction V is shortened by 0 bases and J by 7 bases, with 12 bases in between. This sample was included in a study of somatic mutations in T cells in chronic GVHD (dated by TCRdb to the early 2020s). Sample: CD8+ T cells from blood. This receptor was taken from a male patient in his fifties with chronic graft-versus-host disease. Post transplant, some T cells may arise from the graft donor. The rearrangement joined TRBV4-3 to TRBJ1-1, with the D gene not confidently named. The CDR3: CASSQEGLENEAFF. The DNA sequence is given as TGCGCCAGCAGCCAAGAGGGCTTAGAGAATGAAGCTTTCTTT.